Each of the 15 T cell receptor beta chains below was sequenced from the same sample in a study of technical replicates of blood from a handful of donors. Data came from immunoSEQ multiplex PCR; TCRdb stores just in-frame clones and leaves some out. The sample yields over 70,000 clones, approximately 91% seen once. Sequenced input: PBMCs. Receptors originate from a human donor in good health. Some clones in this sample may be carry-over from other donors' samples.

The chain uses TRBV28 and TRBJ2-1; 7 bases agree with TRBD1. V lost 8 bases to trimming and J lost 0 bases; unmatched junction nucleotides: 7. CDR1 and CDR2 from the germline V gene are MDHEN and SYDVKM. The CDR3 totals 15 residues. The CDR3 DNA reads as TGTGCCAGCTGCGAGGGGGACAGCTCCTACAATGAGCAGTTCTTC. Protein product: CASCEGDSSYNEQFF.

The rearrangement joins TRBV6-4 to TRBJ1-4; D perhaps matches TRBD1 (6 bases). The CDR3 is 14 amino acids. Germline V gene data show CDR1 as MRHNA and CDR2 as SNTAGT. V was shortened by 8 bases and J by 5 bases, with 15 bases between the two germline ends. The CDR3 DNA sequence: TGTGCCAGCTCCCAAGGGGGGGGGAATGAAAAACTGTTTTTT. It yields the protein CASSQGGGNEKLFF.

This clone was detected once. The CDR3 here is CASSEERLAYEQYF. The DNA for the CDR3 is TGTGCCAGCAGTGAGGAAAGGCTAGCCTACGAGCAGTACTTC. This sequence joins TRBV2 and TRBJ2-7, with D unresolved. CDR3 length: 14 residues. The germline V gene encodes CDR1 SNHLY and CDR2 FYNNEI. The ends were cut back, 3 bases at V and 2 bases at J, with 11 bases in the middle.

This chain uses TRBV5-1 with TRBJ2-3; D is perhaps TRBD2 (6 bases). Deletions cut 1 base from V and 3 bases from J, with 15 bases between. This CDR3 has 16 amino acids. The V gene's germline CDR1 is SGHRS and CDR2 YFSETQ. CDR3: CASSLLAVAGTDTQYF. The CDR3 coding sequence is TGCGCCAGCAGCTTGTTAGCGGTAGCAGGGACAGATACGCAGTATTTT.

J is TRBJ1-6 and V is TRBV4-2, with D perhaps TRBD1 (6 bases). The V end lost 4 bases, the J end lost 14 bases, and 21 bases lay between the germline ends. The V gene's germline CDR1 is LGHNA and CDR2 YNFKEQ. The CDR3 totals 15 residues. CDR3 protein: CASSPIGGAREALHF. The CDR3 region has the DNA TGTGCCAGCAGCCCCATCGGGGGGGCCAGAGAGGCCCTCCACTTT.

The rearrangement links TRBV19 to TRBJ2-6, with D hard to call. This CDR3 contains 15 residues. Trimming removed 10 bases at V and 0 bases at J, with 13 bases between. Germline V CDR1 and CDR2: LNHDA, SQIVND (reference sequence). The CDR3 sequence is CAIGDRNSGANVLTF. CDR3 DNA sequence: TGTGCCATCGGAGACCGTAACTCTGGGGCCAACGTCCTGACTTTC.

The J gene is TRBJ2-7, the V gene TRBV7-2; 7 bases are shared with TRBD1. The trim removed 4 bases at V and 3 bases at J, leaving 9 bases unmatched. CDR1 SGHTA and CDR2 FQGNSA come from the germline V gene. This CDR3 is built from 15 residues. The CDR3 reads CASSSPWTGDYEQYF. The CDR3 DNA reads TGTGCCAGCAGCTCTCCTTGGACAGGCGACTACGAGCAGTACTTC.

CDR3 in amino acids: CASDGRGHLLSKRSSPLHF. The CDR3 DNA reads as TGTGCCAGCGATGGACGGGGACACCTACTATCTAAGCGGTCCTCACCCCTCCACTTT. The chain has TRBV7-3 and TRBJ1-6; perhaps TRBD1 as D (6 bases). The CDR3 length is 19 residues. Germline CDR1 reads SGHTA; CDR2 reads FQGTGA. Trimming removed 8 bases at V and 10 bases at J, with 33 bases between.

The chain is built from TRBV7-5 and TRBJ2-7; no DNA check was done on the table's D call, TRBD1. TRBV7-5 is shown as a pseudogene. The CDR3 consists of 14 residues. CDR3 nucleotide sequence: TGTGTCAGAAGCCCACCGTGGGTGTCCAGGGAGCAGTACTTC. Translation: CVRSPPWVSREQYF.

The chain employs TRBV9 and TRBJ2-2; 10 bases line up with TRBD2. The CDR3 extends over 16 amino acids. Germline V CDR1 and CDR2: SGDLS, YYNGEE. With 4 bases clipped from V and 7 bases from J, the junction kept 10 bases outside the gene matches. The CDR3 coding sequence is TGTGCCAGCAGCCTCCAAGCGGGAGGGGTGGGCGGGGAGCTGTTTTTT. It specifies CASSLQAGGVGGELFF.

The CDR3 DNA follows: TGTGCCAGCGAAGCGGGGGGAGGGGATACGCAGTATTTT. Translated: CASEAGGGDTQYF. The rearrangement links TRBV6-5 to TRBJ2-3, with 9 positions matching TRBD2. V lost 8 bases to trimming and J lost 6 bases; unmatched junction nucleotides: 6. Germline loops: CDR1 MNHEY, CDR2 SVGAGI. The CDR3 totals 13 residues.

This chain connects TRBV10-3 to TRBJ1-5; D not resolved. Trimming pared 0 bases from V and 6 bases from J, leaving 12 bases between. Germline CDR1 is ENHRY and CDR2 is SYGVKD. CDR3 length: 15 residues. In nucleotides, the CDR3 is TGTGCCATCAGTGAGTCCGAGGCTATGGGTCAGCCCCAGCATTTT. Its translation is CAISESEAMGQPQHF.

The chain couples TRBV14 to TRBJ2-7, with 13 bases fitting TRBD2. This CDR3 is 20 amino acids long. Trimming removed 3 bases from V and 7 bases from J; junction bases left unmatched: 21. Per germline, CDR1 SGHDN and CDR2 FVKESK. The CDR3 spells CASSQGTRTSGSRLHREQYF. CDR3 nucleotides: TGTGCCAGCAGCCAGGGGACCAGGACTAGCGGGAGTCGACTTCATAGGGAGCAGTACTTC. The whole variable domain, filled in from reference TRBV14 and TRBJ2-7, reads EAGVTQFPSHSVIEKGQTVTLRCDPISGHDNLYWYRRVMGKEIKFLLHFVKESKQDESGMPNNRFLAERTGGTYSTLKVQPAELEDSGVYFCASSQGTRTSGSRLHREQYFGPGTRLTVT.

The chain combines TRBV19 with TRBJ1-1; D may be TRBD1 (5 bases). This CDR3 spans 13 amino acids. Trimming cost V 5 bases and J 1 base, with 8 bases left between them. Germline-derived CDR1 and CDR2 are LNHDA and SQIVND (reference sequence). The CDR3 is CASSPRGNTEAFF. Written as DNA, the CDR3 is TGTGCCAGTAGTCCTAGGGGGAACACTGAAGCTTTCTTT.

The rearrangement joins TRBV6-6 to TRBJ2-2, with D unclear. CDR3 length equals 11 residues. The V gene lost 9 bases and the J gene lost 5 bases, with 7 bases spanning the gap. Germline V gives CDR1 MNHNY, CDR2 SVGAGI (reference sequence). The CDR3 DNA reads TGTGCCAGTACGCGTACCGGGGAGCTGTTTTTT. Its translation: CASTRTGELFF.